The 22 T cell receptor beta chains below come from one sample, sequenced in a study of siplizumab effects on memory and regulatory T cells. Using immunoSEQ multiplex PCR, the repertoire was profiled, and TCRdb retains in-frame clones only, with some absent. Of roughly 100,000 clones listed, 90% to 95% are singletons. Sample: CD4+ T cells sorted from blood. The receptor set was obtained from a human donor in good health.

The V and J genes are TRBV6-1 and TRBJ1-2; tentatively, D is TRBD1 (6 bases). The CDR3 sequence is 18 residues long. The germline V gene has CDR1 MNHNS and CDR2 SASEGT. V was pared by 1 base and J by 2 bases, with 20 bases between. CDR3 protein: CASSEVGHGQTSNYGYTF. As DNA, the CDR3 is TGTGCCAGCAGTGAAGTGGGCCATGGACAGACTTCCAACTATGGCTACACCTTC.

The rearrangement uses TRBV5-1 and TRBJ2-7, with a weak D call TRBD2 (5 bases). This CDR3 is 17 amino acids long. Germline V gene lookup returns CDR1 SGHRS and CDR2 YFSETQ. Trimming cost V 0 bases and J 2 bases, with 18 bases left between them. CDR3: CASSLGISSGPPYEQYF. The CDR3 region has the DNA TGCGCCAGCAGCTTGGGGATCTCGAGCGGTCCCCCCTACGAGCAGTACTTC. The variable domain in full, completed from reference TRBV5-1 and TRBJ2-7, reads KAGVTQTPRYLIKTRGQQVTLSCSPISGHRSVSWYQQTPGQGLQFLFEYFSETQRNKGNFPGRFSGRQFSNSRSEMNVSTLELGDSALYLCASSLGISSGPPYEQYFGPGTRLTVT.

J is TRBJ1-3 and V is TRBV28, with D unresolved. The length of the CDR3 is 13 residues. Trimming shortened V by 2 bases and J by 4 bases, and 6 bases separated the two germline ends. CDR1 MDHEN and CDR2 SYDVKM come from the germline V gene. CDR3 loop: CASSLGVGNTIYF. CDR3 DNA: TGTGCCAGCAGTTTAGGGGTCGGAAACACCATATATTTT.

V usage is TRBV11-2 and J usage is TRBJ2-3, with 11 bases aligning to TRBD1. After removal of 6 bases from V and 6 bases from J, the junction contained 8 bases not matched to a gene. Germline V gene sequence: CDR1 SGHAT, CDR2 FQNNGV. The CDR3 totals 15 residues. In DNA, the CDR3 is TGTGCCAGCAGTTACGGGACAGGGGGTAGGGATACGCAGTATTTT. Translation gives CASSYGTGGRDTQYF. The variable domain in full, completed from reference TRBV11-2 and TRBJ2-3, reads EAGVAQSPRYKIIEKRQSVAFWCNPISGHATLYWYQQILGQGPKLLIQFQNNGVVDDSQLPKDRFSAERLKGVDSTLKIQPAKLEDSAVYLCASSYGTGGRDTQYFGPGTRLTVL.

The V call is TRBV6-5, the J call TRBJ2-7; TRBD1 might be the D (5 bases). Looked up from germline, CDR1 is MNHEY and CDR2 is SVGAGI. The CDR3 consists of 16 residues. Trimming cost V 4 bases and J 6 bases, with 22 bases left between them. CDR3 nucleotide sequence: TGTGCCAGCAGTTCCAGGGCCACAGTATTGCTCGGCGAGCAGTACTTC. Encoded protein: CASSSRATVLLGEQYF.

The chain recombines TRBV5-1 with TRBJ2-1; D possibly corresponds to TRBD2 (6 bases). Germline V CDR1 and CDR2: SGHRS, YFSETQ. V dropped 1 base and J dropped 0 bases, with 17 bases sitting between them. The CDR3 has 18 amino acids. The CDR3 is CASSLRLLAGNSYNEQFF. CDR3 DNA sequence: TGCGCCAGCAGCTTGCGTCTTCTTGCGGGAAACTCCTACAATGAGCAGTTCTTC.

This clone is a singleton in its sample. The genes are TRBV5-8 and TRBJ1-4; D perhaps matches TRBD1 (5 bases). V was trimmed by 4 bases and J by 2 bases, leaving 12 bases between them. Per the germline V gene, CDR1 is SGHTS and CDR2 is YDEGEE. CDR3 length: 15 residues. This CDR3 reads CASSRGVQTNEKLFF. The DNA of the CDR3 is TGTGCCAGCAGCCGAGGGGTTCAGACTAATGAAAAACTGTTTTTT. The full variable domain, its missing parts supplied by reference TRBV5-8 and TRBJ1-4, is EAGVTQSPTHLIKTRGQQATLRCSPISGHTSVYWYQQALGLGLQFLLWYDEGEERNRGNFPPRFSGRQFPNYSSELNVNALELEDSALYLCASSRGVQTNEKLFFGSGTQLSVL.

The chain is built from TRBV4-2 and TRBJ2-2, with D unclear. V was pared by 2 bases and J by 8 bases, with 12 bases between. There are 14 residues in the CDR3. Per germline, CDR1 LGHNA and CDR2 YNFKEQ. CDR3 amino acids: CASSQRPREGELFF. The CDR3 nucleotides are TGTGCCAGCAGCCAAAGGCCTAGAGAGGGGGAGCTGTTTTTT.

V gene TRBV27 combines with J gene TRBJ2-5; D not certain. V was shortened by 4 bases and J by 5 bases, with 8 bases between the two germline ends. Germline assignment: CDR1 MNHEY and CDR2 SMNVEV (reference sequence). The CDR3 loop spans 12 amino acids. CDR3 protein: CASSSRDETQYF. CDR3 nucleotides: TGTGCCAGCAGTTCGAGAGATGAGACCCAGTACTTC.

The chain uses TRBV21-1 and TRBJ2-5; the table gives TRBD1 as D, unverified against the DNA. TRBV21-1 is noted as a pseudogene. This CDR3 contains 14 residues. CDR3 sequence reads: CASSKTGRQETQYF. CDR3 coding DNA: TGTGCCAGCAGCAAGACAGGCCGGCAAGAGACCCAGTACTTC.

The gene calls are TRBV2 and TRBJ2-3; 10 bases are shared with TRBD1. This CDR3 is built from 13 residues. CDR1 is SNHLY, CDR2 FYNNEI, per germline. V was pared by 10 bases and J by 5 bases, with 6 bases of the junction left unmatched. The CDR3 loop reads CATDRGQGDTQYF. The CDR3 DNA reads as TGTGCCACAGACAGGGGGCAGGGAGATACGCAGTATTTT.

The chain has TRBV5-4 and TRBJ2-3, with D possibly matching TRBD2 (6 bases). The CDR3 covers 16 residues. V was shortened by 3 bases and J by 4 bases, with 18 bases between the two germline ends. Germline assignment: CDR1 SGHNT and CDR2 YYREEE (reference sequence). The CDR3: CASSSRRSGRADTQYF. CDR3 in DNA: TGTGCCAGCAGCTCGAGACGTAGCGGAAGGGCAGATACGCAGTATTTT.

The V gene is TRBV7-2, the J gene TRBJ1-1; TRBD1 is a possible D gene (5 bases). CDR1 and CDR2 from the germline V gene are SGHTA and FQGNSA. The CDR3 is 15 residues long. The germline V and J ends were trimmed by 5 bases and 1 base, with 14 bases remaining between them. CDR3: CASSLTGRANTEAFF. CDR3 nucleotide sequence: TGTGCCAGCAGCCTTACGGGCAGGGCGAACACTGAAGCTTTCTTT.

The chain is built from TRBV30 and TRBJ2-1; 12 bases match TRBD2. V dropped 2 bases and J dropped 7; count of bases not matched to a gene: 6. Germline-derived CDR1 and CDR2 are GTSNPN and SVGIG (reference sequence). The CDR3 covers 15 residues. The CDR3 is CAWSPTSGGWNEQFF. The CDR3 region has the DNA TGTGCCTGGAGTCCGACTAGCGGGGGATGGAATGAGCAGTTCTTC.

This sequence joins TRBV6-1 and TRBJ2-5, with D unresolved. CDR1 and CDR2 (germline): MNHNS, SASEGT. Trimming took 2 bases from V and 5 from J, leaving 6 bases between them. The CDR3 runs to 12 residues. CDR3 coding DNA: TGTGCCAGCAGTGAAATCGGTGAGACCCAGTACTTC. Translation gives CASSEIGETQYF.

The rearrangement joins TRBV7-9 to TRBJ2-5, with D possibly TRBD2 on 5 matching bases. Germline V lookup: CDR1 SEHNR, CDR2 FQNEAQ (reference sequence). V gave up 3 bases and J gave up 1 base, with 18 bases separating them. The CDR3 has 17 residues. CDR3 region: CASSLGRTGPIQETQYF. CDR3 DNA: TGTGCCAGCAGCTTGGGTCGGACTGGGCCGATCCAAGAGACCCAGTACTTC.

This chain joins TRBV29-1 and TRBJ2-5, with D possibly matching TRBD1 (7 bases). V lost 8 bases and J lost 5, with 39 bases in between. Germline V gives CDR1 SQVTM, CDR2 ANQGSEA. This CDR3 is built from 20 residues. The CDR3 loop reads CSSGGPSNRGGVVGQETQYF. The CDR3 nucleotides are TGCAGCTCTGGGGGCCCCTCGAACAGGGGAGGTGTAGTAGGGCAGGAGACCCAGTACTTC.

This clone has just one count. The CDR3: CASSVGTSGPRNEQYF. The CDR3 DNA reads as TGTGCCAGCAGCGTTGGGACTAGCGGGCCAAGGAACGAGCAGTACTTC. This sequence joins TRBV7-6 and TRBJ2-7, with 12 bases identical to TRBD2. The V gene end was trimmed by 5 bases and the J gene end by 5 bases; junction bases not matched to a gene: 10. CDR3 length equals 16 residues. CDR1 is SGHVS and CDR2 is FNYEAQ in the germline V gene.

The CDR3, as DNA: TGTGCCAGCAGTGAGACGGGACAGGGTAATGAAAAACTGTTTTTT. It translates to CASSETGQGNEKLFF. The rearrangement links TRBV2 to TRBJ1-4, with 9 bases lining up with TRBD1. In germline, CDR1 is SNHLY, CDR2 FYNNEI. The CDR3 extends over 15 amino acids. Trimming cost V 3 bases and J 4 bases; bases outside gene matches: 3.

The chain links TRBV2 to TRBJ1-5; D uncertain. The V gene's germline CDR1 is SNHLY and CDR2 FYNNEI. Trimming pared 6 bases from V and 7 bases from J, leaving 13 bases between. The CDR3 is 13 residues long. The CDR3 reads CASRVSQVQPQHF. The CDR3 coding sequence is TGTGCCAGCAGAGTCAGCCAGGTACAGCCCCAGCATTTT.

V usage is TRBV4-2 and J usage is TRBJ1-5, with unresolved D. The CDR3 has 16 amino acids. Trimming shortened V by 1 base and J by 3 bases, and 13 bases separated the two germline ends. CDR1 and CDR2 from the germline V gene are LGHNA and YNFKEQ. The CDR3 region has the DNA TGTGCCAGCAGCCAAGCCCTCGACCTCCCCAATCAGCCCCAGCATTTT. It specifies CASSQALDLPNQPQHF.

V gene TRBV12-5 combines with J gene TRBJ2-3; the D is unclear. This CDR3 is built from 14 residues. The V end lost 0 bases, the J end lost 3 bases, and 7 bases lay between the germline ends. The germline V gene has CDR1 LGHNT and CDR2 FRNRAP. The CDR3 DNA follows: TGTGCTAGTGGTTTGGTACCAGAAACAGATACGCAGTATTTT. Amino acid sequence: CASGLVPETDTQYF. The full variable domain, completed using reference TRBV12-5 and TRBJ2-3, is DARVTQTPRHKVTEMGQEVTMRCQPILGHNTVFWYRQTMMQGLELLAYFRNRAPLDDSGMPKDRFSAEMPDATLATLKIQPSEPRDSAVYFCASGLVPETDTQYFGPGTRLTVL.